The sequence of this TCR beta chain was determined in a study of post-analysis software for immune sequencing data. General study results and limits: Compared against controls, patients with multiple sclerosis displayed significantly lower normalized Chao1 diversity. Controls had lower frequencies than patients of a handful of TRBV segments, which included TRBV5-6, TRBV5-1 and TRBV20-1. Samples made in the same batch grouped tightly together by F measure.

The CDR3 totals 17 residues. Germline V CDR1 and CDR2: SGHAT, FQNNGV. After removal of 5 bases from V and 8 bases from J, the junction contained 17 bases not matched to a gene. In its sample, this clonotype was seen a few times. Its antigen is currently unknown. Presence of unique molecular identifiers characterized the TCR beta cDNA libraries. Some 540,000 cDNA molecules were obtained from roughly 0.93 to 9.6 million T cells. MiXCR, run by TCRdb on the PCR reads, gives a single entry per CDR3 protein. Here the sample spans some 450,000 distinct CDR3 sequences, nearly 45% being singletons. Source material: blood. The receptor comes from a girl aged 5 to 17 with multiple sclerosis. This chain links TRBV11-2 with TRBJ2-1; 8 bases are shared with TRBD2. The CDR3 DNA reads TGTGCCAGCAGCCTAGGACTAGCAATTTCGGGGAGGGATGAGCAGTTCTTC. Its translation: CASSLGLAISGRDEQFF.